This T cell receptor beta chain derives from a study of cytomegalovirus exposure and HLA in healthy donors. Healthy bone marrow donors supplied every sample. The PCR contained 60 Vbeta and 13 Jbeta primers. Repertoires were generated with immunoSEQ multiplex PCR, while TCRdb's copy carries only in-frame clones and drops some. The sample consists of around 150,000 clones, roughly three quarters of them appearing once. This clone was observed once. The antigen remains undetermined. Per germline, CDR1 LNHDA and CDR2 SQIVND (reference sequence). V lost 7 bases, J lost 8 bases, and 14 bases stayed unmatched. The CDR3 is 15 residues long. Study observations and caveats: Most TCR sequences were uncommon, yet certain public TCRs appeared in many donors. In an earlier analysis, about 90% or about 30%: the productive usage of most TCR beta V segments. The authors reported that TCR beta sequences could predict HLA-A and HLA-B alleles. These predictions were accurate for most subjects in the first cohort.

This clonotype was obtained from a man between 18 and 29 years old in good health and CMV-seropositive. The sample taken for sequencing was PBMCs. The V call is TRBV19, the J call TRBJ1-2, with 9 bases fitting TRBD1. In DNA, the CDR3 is TGTGCCAGTATCGACCTCTCCGGGACAGGGCGCGGCTACACCTTC. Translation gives CASIDLSGTGRGYTF.